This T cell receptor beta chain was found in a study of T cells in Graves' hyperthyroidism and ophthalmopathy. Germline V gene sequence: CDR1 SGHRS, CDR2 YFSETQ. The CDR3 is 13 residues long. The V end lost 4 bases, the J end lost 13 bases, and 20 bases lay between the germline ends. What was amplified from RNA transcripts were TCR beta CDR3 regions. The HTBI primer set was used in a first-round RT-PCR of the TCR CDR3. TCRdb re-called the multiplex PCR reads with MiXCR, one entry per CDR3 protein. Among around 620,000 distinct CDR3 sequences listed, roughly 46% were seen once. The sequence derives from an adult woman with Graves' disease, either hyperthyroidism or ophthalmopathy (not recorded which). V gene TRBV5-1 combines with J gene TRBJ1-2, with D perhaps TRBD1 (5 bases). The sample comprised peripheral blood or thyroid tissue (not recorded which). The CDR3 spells CASSHGTSGSRTF. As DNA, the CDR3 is TGCGCCAGCAGCCACGGGACTAGCGGGAGCCGCACCTTC.